This TCR beta chain was sequenced in a study of blood T cells in healthy people across ages (dated by TCRdb to 2014 to 2015). Concerning the study at large: In model experiments, roughly one uniquely barcoded TCR beta cDNA molecule per two T cells was captured by template switching. To track age-related changes in TCR beta repertoire diversity, the study relied on deep sequencing normalized with unique cDNA molecular identifiers. Four age groups were formed from the donors: young (average around 15 years), middle-aged (approximately 41), aged (roughly 58) and long-lived (around 80). For two donors (one aged 18 to 29 and one aged 80 or older), the study analyzed two additional independent replicas of 1 million unique cDNA reads from the same blood draw. Donors of different ages were randomly distributed across sequencing lanes to avoid experimental bias. General study outcomes and caveats: Observed TCR beta diversity correlated strongly with the percentage of naive T cells measured by flow cytometry. Compared with the aged group, more naive CD4+ T cells, fewer expanded clones and increased TCR diversity were shown by the long-lived group, suggesting age selection. Bulk unsorted PBMC profiling prevented conclusive comparison of naive and antigen-experienced compartments. Observed TCR beta diversity per million T cells fell roughly linearly with age, and a significant reduction was already apparent by age about 36. Estimates of total diversity based on one million sequenced T cells were regarded as lower bounds and as underestimates. Donor CMV infection status was unknown, potentially confounding age-related changes in expanded clonotypes.

A word on this clonotype: Its antigen remains undetermined. No much larger clonotype is one base removed from it; base qualities were not supplied.

Systemically healthy Caucasian individuals from Russia, 35 to 50 in total and aged about 6 to 100 years, were included as donors. Each donor gave approximately 10 milliliters of peripheral blood, collected into EDTA-treated Vacutainer tubes. PBMCs were isolated by Ficoll-Paque density-gradient centrifugation, with at least 6 million obtained per sample. Total RNA was extracted from PBMCs with Trizol reagent, with at least 5.5 micrograms obtained per sample. For every donor, an aliquot of PBMCs went through flow cytometry to measure the percentages of naive CD45RAhigh/CD27high T cells. The germline V gene gives CDR1 as SGHTA and CDR2 as FQGNSA. The germline ends are 12 bases apart after V is trimmed by 6 bases and J by 10 bases. The CDR3 has 12 amino acids, counting the end cysteine and phenylalanine. CDR3 DNA only is kept here, 36 bases in frame from base 1. Library construction relied on 5' RACE. The instrument given in TCRdb is Illumina HiSeq 2500. The second PCR ran for about 6 to 12 cycles and used a J-beta primer mix along with a sample-barcoded 5' primer. Each TCR beta cDNA molecule received a unique molecular identifier from a template-switch 5' adaptor carrying 12 random nucleotides. At least 2.5 million CDR3-containing paired-end reads were obtained from each sample. First-strand cDNA was synthesized from all RNA with the Mint cDNA synthesis kit, primed by a TRBC-specific oligonucleotide. After uracil-DNA glycosylase treatment, a first 18-cycle PCR used universal primers M1SS and BC2_uni_R on all cDNA. The paper's data handling went like this. For normalization, 1 million high-quality reads were randomly selected from each sample, with every read carrying a distinct molecular identifier. Reads sharing molecular identifiers were discarded rather than binned into consensus sequences. MiTCR, with a Q25 quality threshold and the strictest error-elimination algorithm, was used for CDR3 identification, clonotype clustering and error correction. A nonparametric unseen species model using Euler transformation provided a lower-bound estimate of total TCR beta diversity. TCRdb reran the public reads through fastp at Q25 and MiXCR, keeping productive beta chains. Records with the same CDR3 protein are collapsed into one entry carrying the most frequent genes and DNA. What appears here as the V and J calls and clone size reflects TCRdb's work, not the paper's. For this sample there are almost 1 million distinct CDR3 sequences; 51% appear just once. 20% to 25% of the sample is held by the ten biggest clonotypes.

This receptor chain uses TRBV7-2 and TRBJ1-4; no confident D gene assignment can be made. Sequencing was carried out using blood. The clonotype comes from a woman aged 55-69 years in good health. The nucleotides are TGTGCCAGCAGTCCTGGACTCGGAAAACTGTTTTTT. It encodes CASSPGLGKLFF.